This T cell receptor (beta chain) was identified in a study of shared clonotypes between healthy human individuals. TCRdb keeps only in-frame clones here, not all; method: immunoSEQ multiplex PCR. The table lists a few million clones, roughly nine tenths of them singletons. CDR1 is LNHDA and CDR2 is SQIVND in the germline V gene (reference sequence). The CDR3 contains 18 residues. Trimming stripped 3 bases from V and 6 bases from J, with 24 bases between. The TCR sequence derives from a man aged 18 to 29 in good health. Sequencing was performed on naive CD4+ T cells sorted from blood. The subset was: CD45RA+ positively selected. The chain recombines TRBV19 with TRBJ1-5, with D possibly TRBD1 on 5 matching bases. CDR3 sequence reads: CASSINPRGGSHTQPQHF. CDR3 nucleotide sequence: TGTGCCAGTAGTATCAACCCGCGGGGGGGGTCCCACACTCAGCCCCAGCATTTT.